These 14 T cell receptor beta chains were sequenced from one sample in a study of CD8+ T cells in alopecia areata. Extraction of RNA preceded its reverse transcription into cDNA, which served as the sequencing template. Data came from immunoSEQ multiplex PCR; TCRdb stores just in-frame clones and leaves some out. Here the sample spans tens of thousands of clones, about 71% being singletons. Treatment here: oral pan-JAK inhibitor, 5-10 mg twice daily. The sequences come from CD8+ T cells sorted from blood, collected at week 4, from a patient treated with tofacitinib. The source is a human donor with alopecia areata.

The sample holds a few counts of this clone. CDR3 in amino acids: CAWSVWGFEKLFF. CDR3 in DNA: TGTGCCTGGAGTGTTTGGGGTTTCGAAAAACTGTTTTTT. The J gene is TRBJ1-4, the V gene TRBV30; D unresolved. The CDR3 contains 13 residues. The V gene lost 0 bases and the J gene lost 8 bases, with 10 bases spanning the gap. Germline assignment: CDR1 GTSNPN and CDR2 SVGIG (reference sequence).

This chain joins TRBV30 and TRBJ2-3, with unresolved D. V was clipped by 2 bases and J by 1 base, with 7 bases between them. CDR3 length: 13 residues. Germline V gene data show CDR1 as GTSNPN and CDR2 as SVGIG (reference sequence). The CDR3 here is CAWSFARTDTQYF. The CDR3 DNA reads as TGTGCCTGGAGTTTCGCTCGCACAGATACGCAGTATTTT.

In its sample, this clone was seen a few times. V usage is TRBV6-6 and J usage is TRBJ2-3; D remains unclear. Germline V lookup: CDR1 MNHNY, CDR2 SVGAGI (reference sequence). Trimming took 5 bases from V and 2 from J, leaving 11 bases between them. The CDR3 length is 14 residues. The CDR3 reads CASSQLSDTDTQYF. The CDR3, as DNA: TGTGCCAGCAGTCAGCTCTCGGACACAGATACGCAGTATTTT.

The chain recombines TRBV4-3 with TRBJ2-1, with 8 nucleotides matching TRBD2. This CDR3 is built from 17 residues. V lost 2 bases, J lost 0 bases, and 6 bases stayed unmatched. Germline-derived CDR1 and CDR2 are LGHNA and YSLEER. CDR3 sequence reads: CASSQSIAGSSYNEQFF. Written as DNA, the CDR3 is TGCGCCAGCAGCCAAAGTATAGCGGGGAGCTCCTACAATGAGCAGTTCTTC.

The V and J genes are TRBV2 and TRBJ2-1, with 8 bases that match TRBD2. The CDR3 length is 15 residues. CDR1 SNHLY and CDR2 FYNNEI come from the germline V gene. Trimming removed 2 bases from V and 5 bases from J; junction bases left unmatched: 5. The DNA of the CDR3 is TGTGCCAGCAGTGAATTAGCGGGGCTAAACAATGAGCAGTTCTTC. Amino acid sequence: CASSELAGLNNEQFF.

The chain uses TRBV2 and TRBJ2-7, with D perhaps assigned TRBD1 or TRBD2 (5 bases each). The CDR3 spans 13 residues. Per germline, CDR1 SNHLY and CDR2 FYNNEI. Between the trimmed V and J ends, which lost 9 bases and 0 bases, there was a span of 12 bases. The CDR3 loop reads CASGDGHSYEQYF. CDR3 nucleotide sequence: TGTGCCAGTGGGGACGGGCACTCCTACGAGCAGTACTTC.

This chain joins TRBV7-8 and TRBJ2-7; 7 bases are a match to TRBD1. The length of the CDR3 is 15 residues. Germline-derived CDR1 and CDR2 are SGHVS and FQNEAQ. V was clipped by 7 bases and J by 0 bases; unmatched bases: 9. In DNA, the CDR3 is TGTGCCAGCATCCCGACAGGGAAAGGCTCCTACGAGCAGTACTTC. Translating gives CASIPTGKGSYEQYF.

This clone has a handful of counts. The rearrangement uses TRBV14 and TRBJ1-2; D is perhaps TRBD1 (5 bases). Germline values: CDR1 SGHDN, CDR2 FVKESK. V lost 1 base and J lost 8, with 20 bases in between. The CDR3 extends over 16 amino acids. CDR3 loop: CASSQGAEGWMRGYTF. CDR3 sequence (DNA): TGTGCCAGCAGCCAAGGGGCTGAGGGGTGGATGAGAGGCTACACCTTC.

The chain is built from TRBV6-1 and TRBJ2-7; no definite D call. Trimming shortened V by 3 bases and J by 3 bases, and 15 bases separated the two germline ends. CDR3 length: 15 residues. Looked up from germline, CDR1 is MNHNS and CDR2 is SASEGT. This CDR3 reads CASSDEHLELYEQYF. DNA for the CDR3: TGTGCCAGCAGTGATGAACATTTGGAACTCTACGAGCAGTACTTC.

As concerns this clone: Additional DNA sequences in this sample encode the identical CDR3. V is TRBV29-1 and J is TRBJ2-5, with D perhaps TRBD2 (6 bases). In germline, CDR1 is SQVTM, CDR2 ANQGSEA. The V and J ends lost 3 bases and 2 bases respectively, with 13 bases between them. The CDR3 spans 14 residues. CDR3 nucleotides: TGCAGCGTTGAGTGGGCGGGAAGACAAGAGACCCAGTACTTC. As protein: CSVEWAGRQETQYF.

This clone has just one count. This chain connects TRBV6-5 to TRBJ2-7; no definite D call. This CDR3 is 13 amino acids long. The germline V gene has CDR1 MNHEY and CDR2 SVGAGI. V lost 2 bases to trimming and J lost 4 bases, with 9 bases between them. CDR3 bases: TGTGCCAGCAGTTACGGGCTGCGATACGAGCAGTACTTC. Encoded protein: CASSYGLRYEQYF.

The chain employs TRBV5-6 and TRBJ2-7, with 12 positions matching TRBD2. This CDR3 has 13 residues. V gave up 3 bases and J gave up 6 bases; unmatched junction bases: 1. The germline CDR1 and CDR2 sequences are SGHDT and YYEEEE. The CDR3 nucleotides are TGTGCCAGCAGCTGGGGACTAGCGGGCGAGCAGTACTTC. It is translated as CASSWGLAGEQYF.

The V gene is TRBV5-6, the J gene TRBJ2-1; a weak D match, TRBD2 (6 bases). This CDR3 has 13 amino acids. Trimming took 4 bases from V and 5 from J, leaving 10 bases between them. Germline-derived CDR1 and CDR2 are SGHDT and YYEEEE. The chain's CDR3 is CASSPGVNNEQFF. For the CDR3, the DNA is TGTGCCAGCAGCCCGGGGGTGAACAATGAGCAGTTCTTC.

This chain links TRBV15 with TRBJ2-7, with TRBD2 identical over 7 bases. The CDR3 consists of 14 residues. J was trimmed by 4 bases and V by 5 bases; bases with no gene match: 8. Per the germline V gene, CDR1 is LNHNV and CDR2 is YYDKDF (reference sequence). Here the CDR3 DNA reads TGTGCCACCAGCTCTCGGGGGGACGGGTACGAGCAGTACTTC. Encoded protein: CATSSRGDGYEQYF.